This T cell receptor beta chain was recovered during a study of a mutant IDH1 vaccine in newly diagnosed glioma. Study summary: Averaging approximately 40 years of age, treated patients were around 60% male and about 38% female.

Time point here: week 47, end of study. The study gave 300 ug of mutant IDH1 20-mer peptide per vaccine dose, with topical imiquimod. Study observations and caveats: Of all patients, about 93% showed vaccine-induced immune responses. Changes in top peripheral clonotypes did not appear linked to pseudoprogression.

J lost 0 bases, V lost 2 bases, and 7 bases had no gene match. This CDR3 contains 17 residues. CDR1 is MNHNS, CDR2 SASEGT, per germline. About this clone: Its antigen remains unidentified.

The repertoire was sequenced with immunoSEQ multiplex PCR; TCRdb's copy has only in-frame clones and lacks some. The data hold 77,000 or so clones, with roughly 77% observed a single time. The receptor was derived from a man between 35 and 55 years old with glioma. The source material was PBMCs, sampled from a glioma patient whose treatment included an IDH1 peptide vaccine. This sequence joins TRBV6-1 and TRBJ2-3, with 8 bases fitting TRBD2. The CDR3 coding sequence is TGTGCCAGCAGTGAACTGAGCGGGGGCGAAAGCACAGATACGCAGTATTTT. Translation gives CASSELSGGESTDTQYF.